This entry lists 26 T cell receptor beta chains sequenced from one sample in a study of early T cells in non-severe SARS-CoV-2 infection. MiXCR, run by TCRdb on the 5' RACE reads, gives a single entry per CDR3 protein. The sample shows roughly 35,000 distinct CDR3 sequences, 5.5% to 7% of them seen only once. The sample taken for sequencing was whole blood. All receptors derive from an adult who was a healthcare worker with PCR-confirmed SARS-CoV-2 infection or an uninfected control (not recorded which).

This clonotype was detected ten times or more. The chain recombines TRBV6-5 with TRBJ2-1; TRBD1 aligns across 9 bases. CDR1 and CDR2 from the germline V gene are MNHEY and SVGAGI. Trimming took 6 bases from V and 5 from J; bases not matched to a gene: 8. CDR3 length: 15 amino acids. The chain's CDR3 is CASSPGTGWDNEQFF. In nucleotides, the CDR3 is TGTGCCAGCAGCCCTGGGACAGGGTGGGACAATGAGCAGTTCTTC.

This clonotype has a count of ten or more. This chain joins TRBV27 and TRBJ2-3, with D hard to call. Looked up from germline, CDR1 is MNHEY and CDR2 is SMNVEV (reference sequence). The V end lost 5 bases, the J end lost 5 bases, and 14 bases lay between the germline ends. This CDR3 has 14 amino acids. CDR3 loop: CASSMVDLKDTQYF. The CDR3 nucleotides read TGTGCCAGCAGTATGGTGGATCTCAAAGATACGCAGTATTTT.

Ten or more counts support this clonotype. The rearrangement links TRBV29-1 to TRBJ1-2; possibly TRBD1 for D (6 bases). This CDR3 comprises 12 residues. V was pared by 5 bases and J by 5 bases, with 12 bases between. Per germline, CDR1 SQVTM and CDR2 ANQGSEA. In nucleotides, the CDR3 is TGCAGCGTTCAGGGGCTTCGGTATGGCTACACCTTC. Its translation: CSVQGLRYGYTF.

This clonotype was recorded many times. The genes are TRBV7-3 and TRBJ2-2, with D perhaps matching TRBD2 (5 bases). This CDR3 is 14 amino acids long. Between the trimmed V and J ends, which lost 0 bases and 6 bases, there was a span of 8 bases. CDR1 and CDR2 from the germline V gene are SGHTA and FQGTGA. The CDR3 protein is CASSLTGGSGELFF. The CDR3 DNA sequence: TGTGCCAGCAGCTTAACGGGCGGGTCCGGGGAGCTGTTTTTT.

This clonotype was found many times. The CDR3 loop reads CSVGEFYEQYF. The CDR3 DNA reads TGCAGCGTTGGGGAATTCTACGAGCAGTACTTC. The V call is TRBV29-1, the J call TRBJ2-7; D ambiguous. There are 11 residues in the CDR3. Germline lookup yields CDR1 SQVTM and CDR2 ANQGSEA. Trimming pared 4 bases from V and 3 bases from J, leaving 7 bases between.

Ten or more counts support this clonotype. The chain joins TRBV2 to TRBJ1-1; tentatively, D is TRBD1 (5 bases). The length of the CDR3 is 13 residues. Germline CDR1 is SNHLY and CDR2 is FYNNEI. Trimming removed 2 bases at V and 4 bases at J, with 8 bases between. As DNA, the CDR3 is TGTGCCAGCAGTGAAAGAGGGGCCACTGAAGCTTTCTTT. Residues: CASSERGATEAFF.

This clonotype turned up a few times. The chain is built from TRBV21-1 and TRBJ2-7; no DNA check was done on the table's D call, TRBD1. TRBV21-1 is a documented pseudogene. This CDR3 has 20 residues. The CDR3 protein is CASSTLGRGRGGGRTYEQYF. In DNA, the CDR3 is TGTGCCAGCAGCACCCTTGGCAGGGGGCGCGGGGGAGGCAGGACGTACGAGCAGTACTTC.

This clonotype has only one observation. This sequence joins TRBV20-1 and TRBJ2-1; the match to TRBD2 covers 7 bases. After removal of 0 bases from V and 7 bases from J, the junction contained 12 bases not matched to a gene. Germline values: CDR1 DFQATT, CDR2 SNEGSKA (reference sequence). This CDR3 region has 16 residues. CDR3 sequence: CSARDVPGLYSNEQFF. CDR3 sequence (DNA): TGCAGTGCTAGAGATGTACCGGGACTATACTCGAATGAGCAGTTCTTC.

At least ten counts were recorded for this clonotype. The gene calls are TRBV18 and TRBJ1-1; 7 positions match TRBD1. Germline CDR1 is KGHSH and CDR2 is LQKENI. Trimming removed 6 bases from V and 9 bases from J; junction bases left unmatched: 10. This CDR3 has 13 residues. CDR3 amino acids: CASSLEGGQQAFF. CDR3 in DNA: TGTGCCAGCTCTCTCGAAGGGGGACAGCAAGCTTTCTTT.

This clonotype was seen a few times. This chain links TRBV27 with TRBJ2-3; TRBD2 aligns across 14 bases. The CDR3 has 15 amino acids. From germline, CDR1 is MNHEY and CDR2 SMNVEV (reference sequence). Losses at the gene ends were 6 bases for V and 6 bases for J; bases not matched to a gene: 5. CDR3 sequence (DNA): TGTGCCAGCAGGGGGACTAGCGGGAGTTGGGATACGCAGTATTTT. The encoded protein is CASRGTSGSWDTQYF.

At least ten counts were recorded for this clonotype. The chain has TRBV7-4 and TRBJ1-5; no clear D gene. CDR3 length equals 14 residues. Germline V gives CDR1 SGHVT, CDR2 SQSDAQ. The V end was cut by 10 bases, the J end by 2 bases, with 15 bases between. The CDR3 protein is CATFGECGNQPQHF. The CDR3 DNA is TGTGCCACCTTCGGGGAGTGTGGCAATCAGCCCCAGCATTTT.

The chain carries TRBV12-3 or TRBV12-4 and TRBJ1-1, with a weak D call TRBD1 (6 bases). With 7 bases removed from V and 4 bases from J, the gap between germline ends came to 16 bases. This CDR3 spans 14 amino acids. The CDR3: CASTRQALGTEAFF. The CDR3 coding sequence is TGTGCCAGCACCAGACAGGCTTTGGGCACTGAAGCTTTCTTT.

The chain uses TRBV23-1 and TRBJ1-5, with 7 bases matching TRBD1. TRBV23-1 is an ORF; its function is uncertain. This CDR3 has 19 amino acids. V trimming: 0 bases; J trimming: 0 bases; junction bases outside the gene matches: 11. The DNA of the CDR3 is TGCGCCAGCAGTCAATCGCCTAGACAGGGACTTTATAGCAATCAGCCCCAGCATTTT. Its protein product is CASSQSPRQGLYSNQPQHF.

There are many counts of this clonotype. The J gene is TRBJ2-5, the V gene TRBV6-5; no firm D call. Germline loops: CDR1 MNHEY, CDR2 SVGAGI. The CDR3 length is 13 residues. Trimming cost V 6 bases and J 0 bases, with 8 bases left between them. DNA for the CDR3: TGTGCCAGCAGGCCCGGTCACCAAGAGACCCAGTACTTC. Residues: CASRPGHQETQYF.

As to this clonotype: Given a much more abundant clone one base away, this may be a read error. The chain's CDR3 is CASRVARGSGSSYNEQFF. CDR3 DNA sequence: TGTGCCAGCCGCGTAGCCCGGGGAAGCGGGAGCTCCTACAATGAGCAGTTCTTC. V and J are TRBV9 and TRBJ2-1, with TRBD2 matching over 8 bases. The germline CDR1 and CDR2 sequences are SGDLS and YYNGEE. This CDR3 is 18 amino acids long.

This chain connects TRBV11-2 to TRBJ2-1; TRBD2 might be the D (6 bases). Looked up from germline, CDR1 is SGHAT and CDR2 is FQNNGV. CDR3 size: 15 residues. Trimming took off 11 bases at V and 0 bases at J, with 17 bases between the two ends. The CDR3 spells CAVRGGAFSYNEQFF. The CDR3 bases are TGTGCCGTTCGTGGCGGGGCGTTCTCCTACAATGAGCAGTTCTTC.

This clonotype has a single count. The rearrangement links TRBV29-1 to TRBJ1-4, with D unresolved. The CDR3 extends over 17 amino acids. Trimming pared 7 bases from V and 0 bases from J, leaving 21 bases between. Germline-derived CDR1 and CDR2 are SQVTM and ANQGSEA. In nucleotides, the CDR3 is TGCAGCGCATGGACGGCCGACCCGTTTGCAACTAATGAAAAACTGTTTTTT. This sequence encodes CSAWTADPFATNEKLFF.

The sample holds many counts of this clonotype. This chain uses TRBV2 with TRBJ1-1; a possible D gene is TRBD1 (5 bases). Germline CDR1 and CDR2: SNHLY and FYNNEI. V was pared by 10 bases and J by 0 bases, with 15 bases between. The CDR3 runs 14 residues. The CDR3 is CATMGPNMNTEAFF. The DNA for the CDR3 is TGTGCCACCATGGGACCTAACATGAACACTGAAGCTTTCTTT.

This clonotype was counted ten times or more. The chain couples TRBV18 to TRBJ2-7; D tentatively fits TRBD1 or TRBD2 (5 bases each). Germline-derived CDR1 and CDR2 are KGHSH and LQKENI. With 6 bases removed from V and 3 bases from J, the gap between germline ends came to 18 bases. The CDR3 consists of 15 residues. The CDR3 sequence: CASSPTVARIYEQYF. The DNA of the CDR3 is TGTGCCAGCTCGCCGACAGTAGCGCGAATCTACGAGCAGTACTTC.

V gene TRBV5-1 combines with J gene TRBJ1-5, with D possibly matching TRBD1 (5 bases). Per the germline V gene, CDR1 is SGHRS and CDR2 is YFSETQ. V was shortened by 3 bases and J by 8 bases, with 12 bases between the two germline ends. This CDR3 region has 13 residues. The CDR3 loop reads CASSSIPGEPQHF. In DNA, the CDR3 is TGCGCCAGCAGCTCTATCCCGGGGGAGCCCCAGCATTTT.

The CDR3 reads CASKREEVGETQYF. The DNA for the CDR3 is TGTGCCAGCAAGAGGGAGGAGGTTGGGGAGACCCAGTACTTC. The V call is TRBV27, the J call TRBJ2-5; D possibly corresponds to TRBD2 (6 bases). From germline, CDR1 is MNHEY and CDR2 SMNVEV (reference sequence). The CDR3 sequence is 14 residues long. V lost 7 bases, J lost 5 bases, and 17 bases lay in between.

This clonotype showed up many times. The chain carries TRBV7-8 and TRBJ2-2; no definite D call. Trimming stripped 5 bases from V and 14 bases from J, with 15 bases between. This CDR3 region has 12 residues. Germline CDR1 and CDR2: SGHVS and FQNEAQ. The CDR3 here is CASSPAGGFLFF. The CDR3 coding sequence is TGTGCCAGCAGCCCGGCTGGTGGCTTTCTGTTTTTT.

This clonotype was recorded many times. This chain links TRBV6-1 with TRBJ2-4; D is perhaps TRBD2 (5 bases). The CDR3 spans 15 residues. Germline loops: CDR1 MNHNS, CDR2 SASEGT. V was shortened by 1 base and J by 0 bases, with 7 bases between the two germline ends. CDR3 sequence: CASSEVRGAKNIQYF. The DNA for the CDR3 is TGTGCCAGCAGTGAAGTCCGGGGAGCCAAAAACATTCAGTACTTC.

This clonotype was counted many times. The V and J genes are TRBV28 and TRBJ1-6; D unresolved. The germline V and J ends were trimmed by 7 bases and 9 bases, with 10 bases remaining between them. The CDR3 extends over 12 amino acids. CDR1 and CDR2 from the germline V gene are MDHEN and SYDVKM. CDR3 sequence: CASTSGTSPLHF. Here the CDR3 DNA reads TGTGCCAGCACCTCAGGAACTTCACCCCTCCACTTT.

This clonotype was counted many times. This chain connects TRBV28 to TRBJ2-7; 8 bases align to TRBD1. CDR1 is MDHEN, CDR2 SYDVKM, per germline. The CDR3 has 15 amino acids. J lost 3 bases, V lost 10 bases, and 14 bases had no gene match. The CDR3 spells CATAHEGQVYYEQYF. For the CDR3, the DNA is TGTGCCACCGCCCATGAGGGACAGGTTTACTACGAGCAGTACTTC.

The table lists this clonotype with a few counts. The rearrangement links TRBV7-3 to TRBJ2-1, with 9 bases aligning to TRBD1. Germline lookup yields CDR1 SGHTA and CDR2 FQGTGA. The ends lost 1 base at V and 6 bases at J; junction bases unmatched: 7. This CDR3 has 16 amino acids. The CDR3: CASSLMPGQGPNEQFF. The CDR3 region has the DNA TGTGCCAGCAGCTTAATGCCGGGACAGGGACCCAATGAGCAGTTCTTC.